The 14 T cell receptor beta chains below were found in one sample sequenced in a study of blood T cell repertoires in COVID-19 (TCRdb year 2020). Library preparation employed the immunoSEQ multiplex PCR assay. Here the immuneACCESS table is served through TCRdb, limited to in-frame sequences with V and J called. Missing clones are a known gap in these copies; in checked studies unresolved V genes cover under half, and the rest lacks a known reason. The sample records fewer than 700,000 clones, about 88% of which are singletons. Together, the top ten hold roughly 8% of the sample. Sequencing was carried out using peripheral blood. These receptors originate from a woman between 45 and 65 years old with COVID-19, enrolled during active disease.

Here the CDR3 reads CASSVGGSYEQYF. CDR3 nucleotide sequence: TGTGCCAGCAGTGTGGGGGGCTCCTACGAGCAGTACTTC. The V and J genes are TRBV2 and TRBJ2-7; tentative D call: TRBD2 (6 bases). CDR3 length: 13 amino acids. Germline CDR1 SNHLY, CDR2 FYNNEI. The V gene lost 4 bases and the J gene lost 0 bases, with 7 bases spanning the gap.

The table lists this clone with a few counts. The chain links TRBV2 to TRBJ2-7; a weak D match, TRBD1 (5 bases). The V end was cut by 6 bases, the J end by 0 bases, with 12 bases between. Germline CDR1 and CDR2: SNHLY and FYNNEI. This CDR3 has 14 residues. This CDR3 is CASRNRMGSYEQYF. CDR3 nucleotide sequence: TGTGCCAGCAGGAACAGGATGGGCTCCTACGAGCAGTACTTC.

This clone was seen only a few times. The chain links TRBV2 to TRBJ1-2, with D tentatively TRBD1 (6 bases). Trimming left V 7 bases short and J 5 bases short, with 17 bases between. CDR3 length equals 14 residues. The germline V gene encodes CDR1 SNHLY and CDR2 FYNNEI. CDR3 in DNA: TGTGCCAGCATAGAAGGGGGTATAGGGTATGGCTACACCTTC. It encodes CASIEGGIGYGYTF.

CDR3 region: CASSLAGQEDGDKAFF. CDR3 in DNA: TGTGCCAGCAGCTTAGCGGGGCAGGAAGATGGGGACAAAGCTTTCTTT. The V and J genes are TRBV5-5 and TRBJ1-1; TRBD1 is a possible D gene (6 bases). V lost 2 bases to trimming and J lost 9 bases, with 23 bases between them. CDR3 size: 16 residues. The V gene's germline CDR1 is SGHKS and CDR2 YYEKEE (reference sequence).

The chain couples TRBV5-1 to TRBJ2-7, with D possibly being TRBD1 (5 bases). Between the trimmed V and J ends, which lost 0 bases and 5 bases, there was a span of 9 bases. Germline CDR1 reads SGHRS; CDR2 reads YFSETQ. CDR3 size: 13 residues. CDR3 DNA sequence: TGCGCCAGCAGCTTGGACCAGGGCAACGAGCAGTACTTC. Its protein product is CASSLDQGNEQYF. The full variable domain, completed using reference TRBV5-1 and TRBJ2-7, is KAGVTQTPRYLIKTRGQQVTLSCSPISGHRSVSWYQQTPGQGLQFLFEYFSETQRNKGNFPGRFSGRQFSNSRSEMNVSTLELGDSALYLCASSLDQGNEQYFGPGTRLTVT.

This chain uses TRBV5-6 with TRBJ1-1, with D perhaps matching TRBD1 (5 bases). The CDR3 has 14 amino acids. The V gene's germline CDR1 is SGHDT and CDR2 YYEEEE. The V end lost 4 bases, the J end lost 4 bases, and 14 bases lay between the germline ends. The CDR3 here is CASSPFRGSTEAFF. CDR3 in DNA: TGTGCCAGCAGCCCCTTTCGGGGGAGCACTGAAGCTTTCTTT.

This clone was picked up a small number of times. The J gene is TRBJ1-1, the V gene TRBV5-1; no clear D gene. V was pared by 2 bases and J by 1 base, with 12 bases between. CDR3 length equals 15 residues. CDR1 and CDR2 (germline): SGHRS, YFSETQ. The CDR3 nucleotides read TGCGCCAGCAGCTTAACAACCCGCCCGAACACTGAAGCTTTCTTT. Residues: CASSLTTRPNTEAFF.

The V and J genes are TRBV6-5 and TRBJ2-2; D call uncertain. Germline loops: CDR1 MNHEY, CDR2 SVGAGI. The CDR3 extends over 14 amino acids. V lost 6 bases to trimming and J lost 1 base, with 9 bases between them. For the CDR3, the DNA is TGTGCCAGCAGCCCCAGGATGAACACCGGGGAGCTGTTTTTT. The encoded protein is CASSPRMNTGELFF.

This rearrangement joins TRBV19 to TRBJ2-7, with D possibly being TRBD1 (5 bases). CDR3 length: 15 amino acids. Trimming shortened V by 5 bases and J by 5 bases, and 19 bases separated the two germline ends. From germline, CDR1 is LNHDA and CDR2 SQIVND (reference sequence). Here the CDR3 DNA reads TGTGCCAGTAGTCCCCCACAGGCCAGGGCGCACGAGCAGTACTTC. Translating gives CASSPPQARAHEQYF. Filled out from reference TRBV19 and TRBJ2-7, the complete variable domain reads DGGITQSPKYLFRKEGQNVTLSCEQNLNHDAMYWYRQDPGQGLRLIYYSQIVNDFQKGDIAEGYSVSREKKESFPLTVTSAQKNPTAFYLCASSPPQARAHEQYFGPGTRLTVT.

This chain joins TRBV11-3 and TRBJ2-2, with a possible D match to TRBD2 (5 bases). Germline loops: CDR1 SGHNT, CDR2 YENEEA. CDR3 length equals 15 residues. V was cut by 1 base and J by 5 bases, with 11 bases left in between. CDR3 sequence reads: CASSLGPGSTGELFF. As DNA, the CDR3 is TGTGCCAGCAGCTTAGGTCCGGGATCGACCGGGGAGCTGTTTTTT.

V and J are TRBV18 and TRBJ2-3; 10 bases are a match to TRBD1. In germline, CDR1 is KGHSH, CDR2 LQKENI. The CDR3 covers 17 residues. Trimming at V came to 6 bases and at J to 2 bases, leaving 11 bases not matched to a gene. CDR3 DNA: TGTGCCAGCTCTCCGGAGACAGGGGGCCGCCCCACAGATACGCAGTATTTT. Translation gives CASSPETGGRPTDTQYF.

This chain joins TRBV29-1 and TRBJ1-1; TRBD1 agrees at 11 bases. The CDR3 sequence is 15 residues long. Germline V gives CDR1 SQVTM, CDR2 ANQGSEA. The V segment lost 6 bases and the J segment 4 bases; nucleotides outside the gene matches: 10. The CDR3 nucleotides are TGCAGCGTCCCCGGGACAGGGGGAGTGGGCACTGAAGCTTTCTTT. Encoded protein: CSVPGTGGVGTEAFF.

V usage is TRBV12-1 and J usage is TRBJ2-1; the table's D gene call, TRBD1, was not cross checked with the DNA. TRBV12-1 is a pseudogene locus. The CDR3 extends over 15 amino acids. The DNA of the CDR3 is TGTGCCAGCAGCTTTACCGGGACAAGTTACAATGAGCAGTTCTTC. Translated: CASSFTGTSYNEQFF.

This clone was recorded once. The V call is TRBV6-1, the J call TRBJ2-3; TRBD2 might be the D (6 bases). Trimming removed 2 bases at V and 6 bases at J, with 12 bases between. The germline gives CDR1 MNHNS, CDR2 SASEGT. The CDR3 loop spans 14 amino acids. The CDR3, as DNA: TGTGCCAGCAGTGAACGGGGACTCGTCGATACGCAGTATTTT. Protein sequence: CASSERGLVDTQYF.